Listed below are T cell receptor beta chains from one sample, sequenced in a study of technical replicates of blood from several donors. The protocol was immunoSEQ multiplex PCR, while the TCRdb copy is restricted to in-frame clones and leaves out a portion. Of tens of thousands of clones in the sample, roughly 92% were seen once. The sample taken for sequencing was T cells isolated from PBMCs. These receptors came from a human donor in good health. Each CDR3 is given with its conserved first and last residue. D genes are given only for firm matches. Expanded clones are given a class, and other clones once, few, many or no size at all.

v_call: TRBV6-1; clone_size: -; d_call: TRBD1; j_call: TRBJ2-7; cdr3_nt: TGTGCCAGCGGAGAAAACAGGGGGTTCGGTTACGAGCAGTACTTC; cdr3_aa: CASGENRGFGYEQYF
v_call: TRBV29-1; clone_size: -; d_call: -; j_call: TRBJ2-7; cdr3_nt: TGCAGCGCCCCCGACGGCGGCGAGCAGTACTTC; cdr3_aa: CSAPDGGEQYF
v_call: TRBV14; clone_size: -; d_call: TRBD1; j_call: TRBJ2-2; cdr3_nt: TGTGCCAGCGGGTGGACAGGGGGCGTCCGGGAGCTGTTTTTT; cdr3_aa: CASGWTGGVRELFF
v_call: TRBV6-5; clone_size: -; d_call: TRBD2; j_call: TRBJ2-7; cdr3_nt: TGTGCCAGCAGCAGGACTAGCGGGAGCTACGAGCAGTACTTC; cdr3_aa: CASSRTSGSYEQYF
v_call: TRBV18; clone_size: -; d_call: -; j_call: TRBJ2-1; cdr3_nt: TGTGCCAGCTCACCCTCGAACGATGAGTCGAATGAGCAGTTCTTC; cdr3_aa: CASSPSNDESNEQFF
v_call: TRBV6-1; clone_size: once; d_call: TRBD2; j_call: TRBJ2-1; cdr3_nt: TGTGCCACCCTAAGACTAGCGGGAGCCTACAATGAGCAGTTCTTC; cdr3_aa: CATLRLAGAYNEQFF
v_call: TRBV29-1; clone_size: -; d_call: -; j_call: TRBJ2-3; cdr3_nt: TGCAGCGGAAGATACAGCTCTAGCACAGATACGCAGTATTTT; cdr3_aa: CSGRYSSSTDTQYF
v_call: TRBV19; clone_size: -; d_call: -; j_call: TRBJ2-2; cdr3_nt: TGTGCCAGTAGTATCGGGGGTGGGGCGAACACCGGGGAGCTGTTTTTT; cdr3_aa: CASSIGGGANTGELFF
v_call: TRBV4-1; clone_size: -; d_call: -; j_call: TRBJ2-7; cdr3_nt: TGCGCCAGCAGCCAGAGCGGGTCCTGGGAGCAGTACTTC; cdr3_aa: CASSQSGSWEQYF
v_call: TRBV2; clone_size: -; d_call: -; j_call: TRBJ2-6; cdr3_nt: TGTGCCAGCAGTGGGACATCCCTCTCTGGGGCCAACGTCCTGACTTTC; cdr3_aa: CASSGTSLSGANVLTF
v_call: TRBV5-4; clone_size: -; d_call: TRBD2; j_call: TRBJ2-1; cdr3_nt: TGTGCCAGCAGCACCGGACTAGCGGGGGGCCCCTATGAGCAGTTCTTC; cdr3_aa: CASSTGLAGGPYEQFF
v_call: TRBV2; clone_size: -; d_call: TRBD2; j_call: TRBJ2-7; cdr3_nt: TGTGCCAGCAGTCCCATATCGGCTAGCGGAGGACTAGGGCAGTACTTC; cdr3_aa: CASSPISASGGLGQYF
v_call: TRBV2; clone_size: -; d_call: TRBD1; j_call: TRBJ1-2; cdr3_nt: TGTGCCAGCAGATCGACAGGGGGGGTCTATGGCTACACCTTC; cdr3_aa: CASRSTGGVYGYTF
v_call: TRBV10-2; clone_size: -; d_call: -; j_call: TRBJ1-2; cdr3_nt: TGCGCCAGCAGTGAGTCAGGGGGAGAGGGGTCGTTAGGCTACACCTTC; cdr3_aa: CASSESGGEGSLGYTF
v_call: TRBV11-2; clone_size: -; d_call: -; j_call: TRBJ2-3; cdr3_nt: TGTGCCAGCAGCTTAGTTCGGACTAGCACAGATACGCAGTATTTT; cdr3_aa: CASSLVRTSTDTQYF
v_call: TRBV7-9; clone_size: once; d_call: TRBD2; j_call: TRBJ2-5; cdr3_nt: TGTGCCAGCCGCCCTTCTAGCGGGGGTTCCGGGACCCAGTACTTC; cdr3_aa: CASRPSSGGSGTQYF
v_call: TRBV4-1; clone_size: -; d_call: -; j_call: TRBJ1-1; cdr3_nt: TGCGCCAGCAGCCAAGATTTAGGTCTAGACGCTTTCTTT; cdr3_aa: CASSQDLGLDAFF
v_call: TRBV18; clone_size: -; d_call: -; j_call: TRBJ1-3; cdr3_nt: TGTGCCAGCTCAGAGTACAGGTTATCGGGAAACACCATATATTTT; cdr3_aa: CASSEYRLSGNTIYF
v_call: TRBV6-1; clone_size: -; d_call: -; j_call: TRBJ1-2; cdr3_nt: TGTGCCAGCAGTCTGCAGGGAAATGGCTACACCTTC; cdr3_aa: CASSLQGNGYTF
v_call: TRBV6-5; clone_size: -; d_call: -; j_call: TRBJ2-2; cdr3_nt: TGTGCCACTGTCGCGGGGCAGACGAACACCGGGGAGCTGTTTTTT; cdr3_aa: CATVAGQTNTGELFF
v_call: TRBV6-1; clone_size: -; d_call: TRBD2; j_call: TRBJ2-5; cdr3_nt: TGTGCCAGCAGTGTTAATCATGCGGGGGACCCGGCCCAGTACTTC; cdr3_aa: CASSVNHAGDPAQYF
v_call: TRBV27; clone_size: -; d_call: -; j_call: TRBJ2-7; cdr3_nt: TGTGCCAGCAGCATGACAGGCGGGGGCTACGAGCAGTACTTC; cdr3_aa: CASSMTGGGYEQYF
v_call: TRBV5-1; clone_size: -; d_call: TRBD1; j_call: TRBJ1-5; cdr3_nt: TGCGCCAGCAGCGAAACAGGGGGTTATCAGCCCCAGCATTTT; cdr3_aa: CASSETGGYQPQHF
v_call: TRBV10-3; clone_size: -; d_call: -; j_call: TRBJ1-2; cdr3_nt: TGTGCCATCAGTGAAGACCTAACAGGGCAATCCCGCTACACCTTC; cdr3_aa: CAISEDLTGQSRYTF
v_call: TRBV7-6; clone_size: -; d_call: TRBD2; j_call: TRBJ2-1; cdr3_nt: TGTGCCAGCAGCTTTACCTTAGCGGGGAACAATGAGCAGTTCTTC; cdr3_aa: CASSFTLAGNNEQFF
v_call: TRBV7-8; clone_size: -; d_call: -; j_call: TRBJ2-5; cdr3_nt: TGTGCCAGCAGCGGAGACGGATGGCAGGAGACCCAGTACTTC; cdr3_aa: CASSGDGWQETQYF
v_call: TRBV6-5; clone_size: once; d_call: -; j_call: TRBJ1-5; cdr3_nt: TGTGCCAGCAGGAAAGGGCGACAGAGCAATCAGCCCCAGCATTTT; cdr3_aa: CASRKGRQSNQPQHF
v_call: TRBV2; clone_size: once; d_call: TRBD1; j_call: TRBJ1-4; cdr3_nt: TGTGCCAGCAGTGAACCCAAGACAGGGGGTGGATTAGGTGAAAAACTGTTTTTT; cdr3_aa: CASSEPKTGGGLGEKLFF
v_call: TRBV29-1; clone_size: -; d_call: TRBD1; j_call: TRBJ2-7; cdr3_nt: TGCAGCGCGACGGGCGGGGACAGGGGGTACGAGCAGTACTTC; cdr3_aa: CSATGGDRGYEQYF
v_call: TRBV6-1; clone_size: -; d_call: -; j_call: TRBJ1-4; cdr3_nt: TGTGCCAGCAGGCAAGCGAGGGTTGCGAATGAAAAACTGTTTTTT; cdr3_aa: CASRQARVANEKLFF
v_call: TRBV6-1; clone_size: -; d_call: -; j_call: TRBJ2-5; cdr3_nt: TGTGCCAGCTCAGGGCTTTGGCAAGAGACCCAGTACTTC; cdr3_aa: CASSGLWQETQYF
v_call: TRBV6-5; clone_size: -; d_call: -; j_call: TRBJ2-1; cdr3_nt: TGTGCCAGCAGTTTTCTAGCACCTCCTCACAATGAGCAGTTCTTC; cdr3_aa: CASSFLAPPHNEQFF
v_call: TRBV28; clone_size: -; d_call: TRBD1; j_call: TRBJ2-3; cdr3_nt: TGTGCCAGCAGCAAAGGACAGGGAACAGATACGCAGTATTTT; cdr3_aa: CASSKGQGTDTQYF
v_call: TRBV5-4; clone_size: -; d_call: TRBD2; j_call: TRBJ2-3; cdr3_nt: TGTGCCAGCAGCTTGAGCGGGAGAGGGGCAGATACGCAGTATTTT; cdr3_aa: CASSLSGRGADTQYF
v_call: TRBV2; clone_size: -; d_call: TRBD2; j_call: TRBJ2-3; cdr3_nt: TGTGCCAGCAGTGAAGCAGGTCTAGCGGACCCGCAGGACGGGGGGGATACGCAGTATTTT; cdr3_aa: CASSEAGLADPQDGGDTQYF
v_call: TRBV27; clone_size: -; d_call: TRBD1; j_call: TRBJ1-4; cdr3_nt: TGTGCCAGCAGTTCGATCCGGGACAGGGGAAATGAAAAACTGTTTTTT; cdr3_aa: CASSSIRDRGNEKLFF
v_call: TRBV23-1; clone_size: -; d_call: -; j_call: TRBJ1-2; cdr3_nt: TGCGCCAGCAGTCTTGCCAGGGCAGAGGCCACCTATGGCTACACCTTC; cdr3_aa: CASSLARAEATYGYTF
v_call: TRBV4-1; clone_size: -; d_call: -; j_call: TRBJ2-1; cdr3_nt: TGCGCCAGCAGCCATCTAGTGGGGGGAAATGAGCAGTTCTTC; cdr3_aa: CASSHLVGGNEQFF
v_call: TRBV29-1; clone_size: once; d_call: TRBD1; j_call: TRBJ2-7; cdr3_nt: TGCAGCGTCCAGGTCCGGGACAGTTCCTACGAGCAGTACTTC; cdr3_aa: CSVQVRDSSYEQYF
v_call: TRBV9; clone_size: -; d_call: -; j_call: TRBJ2-2; cdr3_nt: TGTGCCAGCAGCCCGATAGGGGCAGGGATAACCGGGGAGCTGTTTTTT; cdr3_aa: CASSPIGAGITGELFF
v_call: TRBV18; clone_size: -; d_call: TRBD2; j_call: TRBJ2-5; cdr3_nt: TGTGCCAGCTCACCTCTCGGGACTAGCGGGGGGGCCATGTACCAAGAGACCCAGTACTTC; cdr3_aa: CASSPLGTSGGAMYQETQYF
v_call: TRBV10-3; clone_size: once; d_call: TRBD1; j_call: TRBJ1-3; cdr3_nt: TGTGCCATGACAGGGGGCGGAAACACCATATATTTT; cdr3_aa: CAMTGGGNTIYF
v_call: TRBV10-1; clone_size: -; d_call: TRBD2; j_call: TRBJ2-2; cdr3_nt: TGCGCCAGCAGCCTTACCGGGACTAGCTGGACCACCGGGGAGCTGTTTTTT; cdr3_aa: CASSLTGTSWTTGELFF
v_call: TRBV28; clone_size: -; d_call: -; j_call: TRBJ2-7; cdr3_nt: TGTGCCAGCAGAGATACGGGGAGCGAGCAGTACTTC; cdr3_aa: CASRDTGSEQYF
v_call: TRBV4-1; clone_size: -; d_call: -; j_call: TRBJ1-1; cdr3_nt: TGCGCCAGCAGTCTAGGGGACACTGAAGCTTTCTTT; cdr3_aa: CASSLGDTEAFF
v_call: TRBV27; clone_size: -; d_call: -; j_call: TRBJ2-7; cdr3_nt: TGTGCCAGCAGTTTATATACAGGCAGCTCCTACGAGCAGTACTTC; cdr3_aa: CASSLYTGSSYEQYF
v_call: TRBV12-5; clone_size: -; d_call: -; j_call: TRBJ2-7; cdr3_nt: TGTGCTAGTGGTTTGCCTGCGTTCGTCAGGGGCTACGAGCAGTACTTC; cdr3_aa: CASGLPAFVRGYEQYF
v_call: TRBV6-4; clone_size: -; d_call: -; j_call: TRBJ1-4; cdr3_nt: TGTGCCAGCAGTCGCGACACTGCTATTAATGAAAAACTGTTTTTT; cdr3_aa: CASSRDTAINEKLFF
v_call: TRBV7-6; clone_size: -; d_call: -; j_call: TRBJ1-2; cdr3_nt: TGTGCCAGCAGCCAACAGGGAGAGGGTGGCTACACCTTC; cdr3_aa: CASSQQGEGGYTF
v_call: TRBV13; clone_size: -; d_call: -; j_call: TRBJ1-1; cdr3_nt: TGTGCCAGCAGCTTTTCCCCGGGTACCCCTTTTACCCTGAACACTGAAGCTTTCTTT; cdr3_aa: CASSFSPGTPFTLNTEAFF
v_call: TRBV6-1; clone_size: -; d_call: -; j_call: TRBJ2-7; cdr3_nt: TGTGCCAGCAGTGAAGTGTTGACCTCGGCGGTTCTTTCCGAGCAGTACTTC; cdr3_aa: CASSEVLTSAVLSEQYF
v_call: TRBV15; clone_size: -; d_call: TRBD1; j_call: TRBJ2-7; cdr3_nt: TGTGCCACCAGCAGAGGACAGGGGGCTCCCTACGAGCAGTACTTC; cdr3_aa: CATSRGQGAPYEQYF
v_call: TRBV2; clone_size: -; d_call: TRBD2; j_call: TRBJ2-3; cdr3_nt: TGTGCCAGCAGTCCACTAGCGGCTAATACGCAGTATTTT; cdr3_aa: CASSPLAANTQYF
v_call: TRBV11-2; clone_size: -; d_call: TRBD1; j_call: TRBJ2-7; cdr3_nt: TGTGCCAGCAGCTTAGACCTCACAGGGGGCGGCTACGAGCAGTACTTC; cdr3_aa: CASSLDLTGGGYEQYF
v_call: TRBV2; clone_size: -; d_call: TRBD2; j_call: TRBJ2-3; cdr3_nt: TGTGCCAGCAGAGGTAGCGGGGGGACAGCAGATACGCAGTATTTT; cdr3_aa: CASRGSGGTADTQYF
v_call: TRBV4-2; clone_size: -; d_call: TRBD1; j_call: TRBJ2-5; cdr3_nt: TGTGCCAGTACGTCATTCAAGGGGGCGGAAGATCAAGAGACCCAGTACTTC; cdr3_aa: CASTSFKGAEDQETQYF
v_call: TRBV27; clone_size: -; d_call: TRBD2; j_call: TRBJ2-7; cdr3_nt: TGTGCCAGCAGTCTTATGTGGGCGGGTGGCGGGAGTGGAGGGACCTACGAGCAGTACTTC; cdr3_aa: CASSLMWAGGGSGGTYEQYF
v_call: TRBV28; clone_size: -; d_call: -; j_call: TRBJ2-7; cdr3_nt: TGTGCCAGCAGGGCCGGGCGGGCTGCCTACGAGCAGTACTTC; cdr3_aa: CASRAGRAAYEQYF